The sequence of this T cell receptor (beta chain) was determined in a study of blood T cell repertoires in COVID-19. About the research overall: COVID-19 samples, acute and convalescent, were from the United States, Italy and Spain. Sources were T cells, B-cell-depleted T cells, or PBMCs; the material itself was cDNA or gDNA.

J lost 0 bases, V lost 6 bases, and 10 bases had no gene match. The CDR3 contains 16 residues. The germline CDR1 and CDR2 sequences are MDHEN and SYDVKM. As processed by the authors: Using reference gene primer amplification, nucleated cell counts were estimated. Sequencing used immunoSEQ multiplex PCR; TCRdb keeps in-frame clones, though not all of them. V, J and clone size were drawn from that table, and D and trimming were deduced from the DNA. The sample records 25,000 or so clones, 70% to 90% being singletons. The chain has TRBV28 and TRBJ1-1; 7 bases match TRBD1. Sequences were obtained from peripheral blood. The receptor was derived from a woman aged 80 or over with active or convalescent COVID-19. The CDR3 spells CASSSATGLMNTEAFF. In nucleotides, the CDR3 is TGTGCCAGCAGCTCCGCGACAGGGCTAATGAACACTGAAGCTTTCTTT.